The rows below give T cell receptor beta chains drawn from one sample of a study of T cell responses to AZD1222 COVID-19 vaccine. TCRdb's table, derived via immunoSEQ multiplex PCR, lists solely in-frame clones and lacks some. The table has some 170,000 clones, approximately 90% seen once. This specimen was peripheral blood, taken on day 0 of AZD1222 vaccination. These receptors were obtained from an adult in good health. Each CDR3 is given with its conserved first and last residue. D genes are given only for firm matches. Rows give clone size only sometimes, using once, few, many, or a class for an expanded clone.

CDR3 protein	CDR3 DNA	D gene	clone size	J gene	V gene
CASSLEGEGGNEQFF	TGTGCCAGCAGCTTAGAAGGCGAAGGGGGGAATGAGCAGTTCTTC	.	.	TRBJ2-1	TRBV13
CASSDILGETQYF	TGTGCCAGCAGTGACATTCTCGGCGAGACCCAGTACTTC	.	.	TRBJ2-5	TRBV6-1
CASSGTGGYHGYTF	TGTGCCAGCAGCGGTACAGGGGGCTATCACGGCTACACCTTC	TRBD1	.	TRBJ1-2	TRBV25-1
CASSLDGDSQETQYF	TGTGCCAGCAGCTTAGATGGAGACTCTCAAGAGACCCAGTACTTC	.	.	TRBJ2-5	TRBV11-2
CASSTSQGAEAFF	TGTGCCAGCTCAACGAGCCAGGGGGCTGAAGCTTTCTTT	TRBD1	.	TRBJ1-1	TRBV18
CASSSPREQFF	TGTGCCAGCAGCTCCCCTCGTGAGCAGTTCTTC	.	.	TRBJ2-1	TRBV11-2
CASSSTDTSKVF	TGTGCCAGCTCTTCCACGGACACGTCCAAGGTCTTC	.	.	TRBJ2-4	TRBV18
CASSPIETDTQYF	TGTGCCAGCTCACCAATTGAAACAGATACGCAGTATTTT	.	.	TRBJ2-3	TRBV18
CASSLPGLQTYEQYF	TGTGCCAGCAGCTTACCGGGACTCCAAACCTACGAGCAGTACTTC	.	.	TRBJ2-7	TRBV5-4
CASSRDSYEQYF	TGTGCCAGCAGTCGGGACAGCTACGAGCAGTACTTC	TRBD1	few	TRBJ2-7	TRBV12-3/TRBV12-4
CASSLPSGANYGYTF	TGTGCCAGCAGTTTACCTTCGGGGGCGAACTATGGCTACACCTTC	.	.	TRBJ1-2	TRBV28
CASSSRWTASKVYGYTF	TGTGCCAGCAGTTCGCGTTGGACAGCCTCAAAGGTCTATGGCTACACCTTC	.	few	TRBJ1-2	TRBV27
CASSPPRTGTSNQPQHF	TGTGCCAGCTCACCACCCCGGACAGGGACTAGCAATCAGCCCCAGCATTTT	TRBD1	.	TRBJ1-5	TRBV18
CASSPGGGEAFF	TGTGCCAGCAGCCCCGGTGGGGGTGAAGCTTTCTTT	.	.	TRBJ1-1	TRBV11-3
CASSLVGGLAGGAGELFF	TGTGCCAGCAGCTTAGTGGGGGGACTAGCGGGAGGAGCCGGGGAGCTGTTTTTT	TRBD2	once	TRBJ2-2	TRBV7-2
CASGPAGEGNEQFF	TGTGCCTCTGGGCCAGCGGGAGAGGGCAATGAGCAGTTCTTC	TRBD2	.	TRBJ2-1	TRBV10-3
CASSIGPRGVSRVIIGTEAFF	TGTGCCAGTAGTATAGGTCCGAGGGGGGTCTCTCGCGTCATTATCGGGACTGAAGCTTTCTTT	.	.	TRBJ1-1	TRBV19
CASLRTGGKNEQFF	TGTGCCAGCCTGCGGACTGGCGGGAAGAATGAGCAGTTCTTC	.	.	TRBJ2-1	TRBV6-5
CASSPGGSTEAFF	TGTGCCAGCAGCCCCGGGGGCTCAACTGAAGCTTTCTTT	.	.	TRBJ1-1	TRBV7-2
CASSPSAGQTYEQYF	TGCGCCAGCAGTCCCTCTGCCGGACAGACCTACGAGCAGTACTTC	.	.	TRBJ2-7	TRBV5-1
CASSLEGSRAYEQYF	TGTGCCAGCAGCTTGGAAGGGTCTAGGGCCTACGAGCAGTACTTC	.	once	TRBJ2-7	TRBV5-4
CASSLVTGSYEQYF	TGTGCCAGCAGCTTAGTGACAGGATCCTACGAGCAGTACTTC	.	.	TRBJ2-7	TRBV7-8
CASSLNSGRGYEQYF	TGCGCCAGCAGCTTAAATTCAGGTAGGGGGTACGAGCAGTACTTC	.	.	TRBJ2-7	TRBV5-1
CASSEQGSGEKLFF	TGTGCCAGCAGTGAACAAGGGTCGGGTGAAAAACTGTTTTTT	.	.	TRBJ1-4	TRBV25-1
CASRAQTTVSNQPQHF	TGTGCCAGCAGGGCCCAAACGACAGTCAGCAATCAGCCCCAGCATTTT	.	.	TRBJ1-5	TRBV2
CASSFLSYEQYF	TGTGCCAGCAGCTTCCTTTCCTACGAGCAGTACTTC	.	.	TRBJ2-7	TRBV7-2
CASSLGGSGLATYEQYF	TGTGCCAGCAGCTTAGGTGGGTCGGGACTAGCGACCTACGAGCAGTACTTC	TRBD2	.	TRBJ2-7	TRBV7-9
CASSSAQVATGELFF	TGTGCCAGCAGCTCAGCACAGGTGGCCACCGGGGAGCTGTTTTTT	.	.	TRBJ2-2	TRBV7-9
CASSQDWVESPNEQFF	TGTGCCAGCAGCCAAGACTGGGTCGAGTCCCCCAATGAGCAGTTCTTC	.	.	TRBJ2-1	TRBV14
CASSEWGGSSYNEQFF	TGCGCCAGCAGTGAGTGGGGGGGAAGCTCCTACAATGAGCAGTTCTTC	TRBD2	.	TRBJ2-1	TRBV10-1
CASSFLTLDRRNQPQHF	TGTGCCAGCAGTTTCCTTACCTTGGACAGGCGCAATCAGCCCCAGCATTTT	TRBD1	.	TRBJ1-5	TRBV28
CASSSSAGNIQYF	TGTGCCAGCAGCTCTAGTGCGGGAAACATTCAGTACTTC	.	.	TRBJ2-4	TRBV7-4
CASSSGQGGTYEQYF	TGTGCCAGCTCATCGGGACAGGGGGGGACCTACGAGCAGTACTTC	TRBD1	.	TRBJ2-7	TRBV18
CASSPPAGAAKTQYF	TGTGCCAGCAGCCCCCCAGCGGGAGCTGCGAAGACCCAGTACTTC	TRBD2	.	TRBJ2-5	TRBV7-6
CSAKTEETQYF	TGCAGTGCGAAAACAGAAGAGACCCAGTACTTC	.	.	TRBJ2-5	TRBV20-1
CASSMVGYEQYF	TGTGCCAGTAGTATGGTGGGATACGAGCAGTACTTC	.	.	TRBJ2-7	TRBV19
CASSPKLARGPDPYEQYF	TGTGCCAGCAGCCCGAAACTAGCGCGAGGTCCCGACCCCTACGAGCAGTACTTC	TRBD2	.	TRBJ2-7	TRBV11-2
CASRETTDTEAFF	TGTGCCAGCAGAGAAACGACAGACACTGAAGCTTTCTTT	.	.	TRBJ1-1	TRBV7-8
CASSEGTVSLNEQFF	TGTGCCAGCAGTGAAGGGACTGTCTCTTTGAATGAGCAGTTCTTC	.	.	TRBJ2-1	TRBV6-1
CASSLKGSLGYTF	TGTGCCAGCAGCTTGAAGGGGTCCCTTGGCTACACCTTC	.	.	TRBJ1-2	TRBV5-8
CSARGTEEQYF	TGCAGTGCTAGAGGGACTGAAGAGCAGTACTTC	.	.	TRBJ2-7	TRBV20-1
CASSQDLGGTEAFF	TGTGCCAGCAGCCAAGATCTTGGTGGGACAGAAGCTTTCTTT	.	few	TRBJ1-1	TRBV14
CASSLGAGAGNTIYF	TGTGCCAGCAGCTTAGGGGCAGGGGCTGGAAACACCATATATTTT	.	.	TRBJ1-3	TRBV7-2
CASSLGGLAGASYEQYF	TGTGCCAGCAGCTTAGGAGGACTAGCGGGGGCCTCCTACGAGCAGTACTTC	TRBD2	once	TRBJ2-7	TRBV7-8
CASSLEGLAAGDTQYF	TGCGCCAGCAGCTTGGAAGGACTAGCGGCGGGGGATACGCAGTATTTT	TRBD2	once	TRBJ2-3	TRBV5-1
CASSPIGLHTEAFF	TGTGCCAGCTCACCAATCGGGCTTCACACTGAAGCTTTCTTT	.	.	TRBJ1-1	TRBV18
CASSNLRGRLINQPQHF	TGTGCCAGTAGTAACCTCAGGGGGCGCCTGATCAATCAGCCCCAGCATTTT	TRBD1	.	TRBJ1-5	TRBV19
CASSIGYNEQFF	TGTGCCAGTAGTATTGGGTACAATGAGCAGTTCTTC	.	.	TRBJ2-1	TRBV19